The clone carrying this T cell receptor (beta chain) appeared once. Antigen: not known. The data derive from a study of long-term antiretroviral therapy in people with HIV. Study findings and constraints: Compared with controls, HIV repertoires showed narrower CDR3 length ranges.

Germline V gene lookup returns CDR1 SGHVS and CDR2 FQNEAQ. This CDR3 is 16 amino acids long. Trimming left V 1 base short and J 4 bases short, with 14 bases between. Investigators performed immunoSEQ version v3.0 at survey level. This table comes from immunoSEQ multiplex PCR, and its TCRdb copy is limited to in-frame clones, with some not included. This table has 15,000 to 20,000 clones, approximately 80% appearing once. At minimum, one pre-ART and two post-ART PBMC samples were obtained from each donor. Treatment locations for all participants with HIV were in the United States. Source: unsorted PBMCs, taken roughly 2.5 years before starting antiretroviral therapy. V gene TRBV7-8 combines with J gene TRBJ2-1, with D possibly being TRBD2 (6 bases). This receptor was taken from a woman between 45 and 60 years old with HIV. The CDR3 region is CASSLVYGGVYNEQFF. CDR3 nucleotides: TGTGCCAGCAGCTTAGTGTACGGGGGAGTATACAATGAGCAGTTCTTC.